These 22 T cell receptor beta chains were all obtained from the same sample, sequenced in a study of blood T cell repertoires in COVID-19. Sequencing was performed with immunoSEQ multiplex PCR; in TCRdb, only in-frame clones are kept and a portion is missing. The data show 240,000 or so clones, 75% to 90% seen once. The source material was peripheral blood. These receptors originate from a woman aged 55-75 years with active or convalescent COVID-19.

The CDR3 bases are TGTGCCAGCAGTTTCGGGGGGGCCCCGCAGTATTTT. Protein: CASSFGGAPQYF. The chain recombines TRBV12-3 or TRBV12-4 with TRBJ2-3; TRBD2 matches at 8 bases. There are 12 residues in the CDR3. The ends lost 3 bases at V and 10 bases at J; junction bases unmatched: 3.

The chain links TRBV7-2 to TRBJ2-1, with D perhaps matching TRBD2 (5 bases). The V and J ends lost 5 bases and 4 bases respectively, with 15 bases between them. The CDR3 is 15 amino acids. The germline V gene encodes CDR1 SGHTA and CDR2 FQGNSA. The CDR3 bases are TGTGCCAGCAGCGTCGGGGATAGGCGTTACAATGAGCAGTTCTTC. Translation: CASSVGDRRYNEQFF.

The chain recombines TRBV19 with TRBJ1-2; 9 bases are a match to TRBD1. The CDR3 runs to 14 residues. Germline CDR1 and CDR2: LNHDA and SQIVND (reference sequence). Trimming at V came to 5 bases and at J to 8 bases, leaving 9 bases not matched to a gene. As DNA, the CDR3 is TGTGCCAGTAGTGACCTGGGACAGGGCTGGGGCTACACCTTC. Translating gives CASSDLGQGWGYTF.

Here the CDR3 DNA reads TGTGCCAGCTCACCATATGGCGGGGAAGTGCCTTCGACCGGGGAGCTGTTTTTT. It encodes CASSPYGGEVPSTGELFF. The chain combines TRBV18 with TRBJ2-2; tentatively, D is TRBD2 (6 bases). Germline assignment: CDR1 KGHSH and CDR2 LQKENI. The CDR3 contains 18 residues. Trimming stripped 2 bases from V and 5 bases from J, with 21 bases between.

This chain uses TRBV7-2 with TRBJ1-1; TRBD1 aligns across 9 bases. After removal of 4 bases from V and 10 bases from J, the junction contained 10 bases not matched to a gene. Germline CDR1 and CDR2: SGHTA and FQGNSA. This CDR3 is 14 amino acids long. CDR3 amino acids: CASSSRAGTGRAFF. CDR3 sequence (DNA): TGTGCCAGCAGCTCGAGGGCCGGGACAGGGAGAGCTTTCTTT.

Concerning this clone itself: Other nucleotide sequences from this sample produce the same CDR3. The chain combines TRBV10-3 with TRBJ1-5; TRBD1 matches 9 bases. This CDR3 is built from 14 residues. V trimming: 6 bases; J trimming: 4 bases; junction bases outside the gene matches: 4. Germline values: CDR1 ENHRY, CDR2 SYGVKD. CDR3 in DNA: TGTGCCATCAGGCAACAGGGGGCAAATCAGCCCCAGCATTTT. Residues: CAIRQQGANQPQHF.

This clone appeared a few times. The chain is built from TRBV10-3 and TRBJ2-7; tentatively, D is TRBD1 (5 bases). Germline V CDR1 and CDR2: ENHRY, SYGVKD. The CDR3 covers 13 residues. V lost 3 bases to trimming and J lost 1 base, with 7 bases between them. CDR3 in DNA: TGTGCCATCAGTGACGACAGTTCCTACGAGCAGTACTTC. This encodes CAISDDSSYEQYF.

The CDR3, as DNA: TGTGCCAGCAGCGCCCGGGACAGGGGATCTGGAACTGAAGCTTTCTTT. Protein sequence: CASSARDRGSGTEAFF. This chain connects TRBV7-9 to TRBJ1-1; 10 bases align to TRBD1. The CDR3 has 16 amino acids. Germline values: CDR1 SEHNR, CDR2 FQNEAQ (reference sequence). Trimming took 5 bases from V and 5 from J; bases not matched to a gene: 11.

This chain connects TRBV7-3 to TRBJ2-6; TRBD1 matches 9 bases. The CDR3 has 17 amino acids. V was clipped by 8 bases and J by 0 bases; unmatched bases: 8. CDR1 is SGHTA, CDR2 FQGTGA, per germline. CDR3 sequence: CASGRTGALSGANVLTF. The DNA of the CDR3 is TGTGCCAGCGGCCGGACAGGGGCCCTCTCTGGGGCCAACGTCCTGACTTTC.

J is TRBJ2-2 and V is TRBV7-9, with 7 bases matching TRBD2. V was clipped by 4 bases and J by 4 bases; unmatched bases: 9. The CDR3 is 16 amino acids. From germline, CDR1 is SEHNR and CDR2 FQNEAQ (reference sequence). The CDR3 spells CASSSQGLVGTGELFF. In DNA, the CDR3 is TGTGCCAGCAGCTCCCAAGGACTAGTGGGCACCGGGGAGCTGTTTTTT.

This clone was seen once. This chain uses TRBV4-2 with TRBJ2-3, with TRBD2 matching 12 bases. The junction had 3 bases not matched to a gene; V was cut back by 2 bases and J by 6 bases. The germline V gene encodes CDR1 LGHNA and CDR2 YNFKEQ. The CDR3 length is 15 residues. The CDR3 region is CASSQPSGGADTQYF. The DNA for the CDR3 is TGTGCCAGCAGCCAACCTAGCGGGGGGGCGGATACGCAGTATTTT.

This rearrangement joins TRBV24-1 to TRBJ2-1; possibly TRBD1 for D (6 bases). Germline loops: CDR1 KGHDR, CDR2 SFDVKD. The V and J ends lost 4 bases and 6 bases respectively, with 9 bases between them. This CDR3 has 13 amino acids. This CDR3 is CATSDTTGNEQFF. The CDR3 nucleotides are TGTGCCACCAGTGACACGACAGGCAATGAGCAGTTCTTC.

The chain carries TRBV30 and TRBJ1-1, with D possibly being TRBD1 (5 bases). This CDR3 contains 14 residues. V shed 5 bases and J shed 0 bases, with 13 bases lying between them. Germline V gene sequence: CDR1 GTSNPN, CDR2 SVGIG (reference sequence). CDR3 sequence reads: CAWSWGAMNTEAFF. As DNA, the CDR3 is TGTGCCTGGTCCTGGGGCGCCATGAACACTGAAGCTTTCTTT.

This clone has more than one count but fewer than ten. The chain employs TRBV3-1 (or the pseudogene TRBV3-2) and TRBJ1-2; no reliable D call. V dropped 0 bases and J dropped 8 bases, with 16 bases sitting between them. The CDR3 has 15 amino acids. Looked up from germline, CDR1 is LGHDT and CDR2 is YNNKEL (reference sequence). CDR3 in amino acids: CASSQDLGRPGGYTF. The DNA for the CDR3 is TGTGCCAGCAGCCAAGATCTTGGCAGGCCGGGGGGCTACACCTTC.

The sample holds many counts of this clone. The chain recombines TRBV6-5 with TRBJ1-2; D gene uncertain. The germline V gene has CDR1 MNHEY and CDR2 SVGAGI. This CDR3 region has 12 residues. Trimming took 8 bases from V and 3 from J, leaving 10 bases between them. CDR3 coding DNA: TGTGCCAGCTCAAGCTATGACTATGGCTACACCTTC. Protein: CASSSYDYGYTF.

This clone came up a few times. The chain has TRBV6-5 and TRBJ1-5; 10 bases fit TRBD1. The CDR3 contains 16 residues. V lost 0 bases to trimming and J lost 2 bases; unmatched junction nucleotides: 1. Germline CDR1 and CDR2: MNHEY and SVGAGI. CDR3: CASSYSGTGGNQPQHF. The CDR3 nucleotides are TGTGCCAGCAGTTACTCCGGGACAGGGGGCAATCAGCCCCAGCATTTT.

The chain links TRBV28 to TRBJ2-3; 9 bases match TRBD2. The V gene end was trimmed by 6 bases and the J gene end by 1 base; junction bases not matched to a gene: 5. This CDR3 contains 15 residues. Germline CDR1 MDHEN, CDR2 SYDVKM. CDR3 residues: CASSPAGGGTDTQYF. CDR3 nucleotide sequence: TGTGCCAGCAGCCCTGCGGGGGGGGGCACAGATACGCAGTATTTT.

The chain joins TRBV6-7 to TRBJ1-3; TRBD1 matches at 7 bases. TRBV6-7 is an ORF, with its function uncertain. The V and J ends lost 7 bases and 0 bases, in that order; junction bases with no gene match: 12. The CDR3 totals 17 residues. The DNA for the CDR3 is TGTGCCAGCAAAAGACAGGGCTCCGAGAGCTCTGGAAACACCATATATTTT. Its translation is CASKRQGSESSGNTIYF.

This clone appeared a few times. The rearrangement joins TRBV7-9 to TRBJ1-4, with D hard to call. The germline V gene encodes CDR1 SEHNR and CDR2 FQNEAQ (reference sequence). The germline V and J ends were trimmed by 5 bases and 8 bases, with 9 bases remaining between them. CDR3 size: 12 residues. Written as DNA, the CDR3 is TGTGCCAGCAGCCAAAATGTGGAAAAACTGTTTTTT. It yields the protein CASSQNVEKLFF.

The chain couples TRBV11-3 to TRBJ2-1; the D gene is possibly TRBD1 (5 bases). Trimming cost V 5 bases and J 2 bases, with 10 bases left between them. Germline CDR1 reads SGHNT; CDR2 reads YENEEA. CDR3 length: 14 residues. CDR3 loop: CASSRQSPYNEQFF. The CDR3 coding sequence is TGTGCCAGCAGCCGACAGTCTCCCTACAATGAGCAGTTCTTC.

The rearrangement joins TRBV19 to TRBJ1-5, with 7 nucleotides matching TRBD1. V was pared by 1 base and J by 5 bases, with 5 bases of the junction left unmatched. Germline V gives CDR1 LNHDA, CDR2 SQIVND (reference sequence). CDR3 size: 15 residues. DNA for the CDR3: TGTGCCAGTAGTATAGCGGGGACAGTTTATCAGCCCCAGCATTTT. This codes for CASSIAGTVYQPQHF.

The V gene is TRBV14, the J gene TRBJ1-3; D call uncertain. Germline V gene sequence: CDR1 SGHDN, CDR2 FVKESK. The CDR3 is 14 amino acids. Deletions cut 4 bases from V and 0 bases from J, with 7 bases between. CDR3 nucleotide sequence: TGTGCCAGCAGCCGCAGAAGCTCTGGAAACACCATATATTTT. Its protein product is CASSRRSSGNTIYF.